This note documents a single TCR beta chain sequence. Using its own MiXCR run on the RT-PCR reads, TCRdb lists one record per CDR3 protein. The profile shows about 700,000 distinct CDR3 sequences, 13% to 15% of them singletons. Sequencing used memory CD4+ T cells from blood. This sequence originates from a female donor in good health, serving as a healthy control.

The CDR3 DNA reads as TGTGCCAGCAGCCCAGTGACAGGAAACTATGGCTACACCTTC. Protein product: CASSPVTGNYGYTF. The V and J genes are TRBV5-6 and TRBJ1-2, with TRBD1 as a possible D gene (6 bases). The V and J ends lost 4 bases and 2 bases respectively, with 12 bases between them. The CDR3 is made up of 14 amino acids. Germline V gene data show CDR1 as SGHDT and CDR2 as YYEEEE.